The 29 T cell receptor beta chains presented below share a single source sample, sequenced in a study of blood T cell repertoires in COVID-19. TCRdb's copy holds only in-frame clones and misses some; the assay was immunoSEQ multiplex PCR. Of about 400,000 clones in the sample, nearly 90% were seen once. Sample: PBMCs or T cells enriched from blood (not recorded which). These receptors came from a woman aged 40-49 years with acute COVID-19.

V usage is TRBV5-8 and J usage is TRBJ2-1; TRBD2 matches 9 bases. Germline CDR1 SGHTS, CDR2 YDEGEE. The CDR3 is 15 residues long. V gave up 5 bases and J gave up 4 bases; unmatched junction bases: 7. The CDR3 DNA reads TGTGCCAGCAGTCGGGGACTAGCAGCGTACAATGAGCAGTTCTTC. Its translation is CASSRGLAAYNEQFF.

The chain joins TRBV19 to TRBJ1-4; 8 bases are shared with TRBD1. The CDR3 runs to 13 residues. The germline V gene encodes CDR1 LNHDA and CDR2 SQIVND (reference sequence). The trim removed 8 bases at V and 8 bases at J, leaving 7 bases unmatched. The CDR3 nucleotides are TGTGCCAGTGGACAGGGAGGAGGGGAAAAACTGTTTTTT. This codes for CASGQGGGEKLFF.

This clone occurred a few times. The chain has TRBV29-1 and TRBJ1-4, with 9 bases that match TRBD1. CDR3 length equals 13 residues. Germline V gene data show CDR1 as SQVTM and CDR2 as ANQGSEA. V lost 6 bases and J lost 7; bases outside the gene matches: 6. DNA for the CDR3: TGCAGCGTACAGGGGGCTTGGGCTGAAAAACTGTTTTTT. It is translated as CSVQGAWAEKLFF. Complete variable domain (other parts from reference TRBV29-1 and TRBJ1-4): SAVISQKPSRDICQRGTSLTIQCQVDSQVTMMFWYRQQPGQSLTLIATANQGSEATYESGFVIDKFPISRPNLTFSTLTVSNMSPEDSSIYLCSVQGAWAEKLFFGSGTQLSVL.

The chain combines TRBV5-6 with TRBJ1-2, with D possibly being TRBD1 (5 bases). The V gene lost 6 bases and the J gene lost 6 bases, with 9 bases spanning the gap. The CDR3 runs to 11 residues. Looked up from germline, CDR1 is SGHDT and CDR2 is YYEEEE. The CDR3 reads CASTLGDGYTF. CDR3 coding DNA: TGTGCCAGCACCCTAGGGGATGGCTACACCTTC.

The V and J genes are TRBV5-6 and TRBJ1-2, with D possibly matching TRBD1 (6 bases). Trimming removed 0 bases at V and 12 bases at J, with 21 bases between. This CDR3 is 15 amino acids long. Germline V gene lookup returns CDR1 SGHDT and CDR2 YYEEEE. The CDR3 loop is CASSLEGTGKSPHTF. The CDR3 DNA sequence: TGTGCCAGCAGCTTGGAAGGTACAGGGAAATCCCCTCACACCTTC.

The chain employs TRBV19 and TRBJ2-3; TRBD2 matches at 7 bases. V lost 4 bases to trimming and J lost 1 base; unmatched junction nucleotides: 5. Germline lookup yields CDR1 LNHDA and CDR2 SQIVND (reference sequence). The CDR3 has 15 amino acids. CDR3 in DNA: TGTGCCAGTAGTAACCGGGACTACGGCACAGATACGCAGTATTTT. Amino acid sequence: CASSNRDYGTDTQYF.

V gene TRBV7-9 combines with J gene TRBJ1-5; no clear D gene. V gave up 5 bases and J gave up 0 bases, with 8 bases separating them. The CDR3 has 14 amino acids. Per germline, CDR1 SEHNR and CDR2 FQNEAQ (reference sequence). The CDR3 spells CASSPLYSNQPQHF. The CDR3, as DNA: TGTGCCAGCAGCCCCCTTTATAGCAATCAGCCCCAGCATTTT.

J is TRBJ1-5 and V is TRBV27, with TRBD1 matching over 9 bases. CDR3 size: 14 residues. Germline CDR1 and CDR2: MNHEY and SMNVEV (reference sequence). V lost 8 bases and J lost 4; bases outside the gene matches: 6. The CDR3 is CASHGTGWNQPQHF. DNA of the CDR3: TGTGCCAGCCATGGGACAGGGTGGAATCAGCCCCAGCATTTT.

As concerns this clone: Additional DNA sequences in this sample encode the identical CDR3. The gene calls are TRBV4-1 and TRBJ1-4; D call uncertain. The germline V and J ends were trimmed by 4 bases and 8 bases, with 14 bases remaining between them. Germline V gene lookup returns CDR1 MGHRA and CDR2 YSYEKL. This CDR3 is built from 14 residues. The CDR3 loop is CASSPSPGGEKLFF. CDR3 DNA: TGCGCCAGCAGCCCCTCCCCCGGAGGGGAAAAACTGTTTTTT.

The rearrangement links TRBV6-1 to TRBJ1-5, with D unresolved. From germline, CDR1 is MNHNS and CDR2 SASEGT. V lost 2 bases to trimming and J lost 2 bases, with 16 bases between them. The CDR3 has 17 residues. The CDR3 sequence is CASSEIRWAPGNQPQHF. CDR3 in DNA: TGTGCCAGCAGTGAAATTAGGTGGGCCCCGGGCAATCAGCCCCAGCATTTT.

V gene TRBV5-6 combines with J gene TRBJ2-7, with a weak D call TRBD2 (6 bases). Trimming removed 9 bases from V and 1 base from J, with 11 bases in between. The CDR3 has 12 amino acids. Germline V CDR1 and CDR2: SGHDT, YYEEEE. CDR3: CATSGGSYEQYF. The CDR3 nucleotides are TGTGCCACTTCCGGGGGTTCCTACGAGCAGTACTTC.

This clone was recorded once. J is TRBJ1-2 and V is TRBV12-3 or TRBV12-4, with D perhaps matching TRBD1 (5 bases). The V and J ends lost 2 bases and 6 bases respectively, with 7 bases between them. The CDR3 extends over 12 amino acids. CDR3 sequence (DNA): TGTGCCAGCAGTTTATTGGGGCATGGCTACACCTTC. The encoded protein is CASSLLGHGYTF.

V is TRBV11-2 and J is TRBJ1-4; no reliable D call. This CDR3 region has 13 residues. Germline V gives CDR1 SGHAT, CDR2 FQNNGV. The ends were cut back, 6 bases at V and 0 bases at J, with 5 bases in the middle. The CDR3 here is CASSYTTNEKLFF. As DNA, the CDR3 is TGTGCCAGCAGTTACACAACTAATGAAAAACTGTTTTTT.

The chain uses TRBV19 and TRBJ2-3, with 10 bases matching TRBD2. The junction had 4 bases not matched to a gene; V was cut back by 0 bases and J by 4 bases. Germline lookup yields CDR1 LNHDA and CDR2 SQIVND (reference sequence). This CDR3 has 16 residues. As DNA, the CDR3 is TGTGCCAGTAGTATAGATAGGCTAGCGGGGGCAGATACGCAGTATTTT. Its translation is CASSIDRLAGADTQYF.

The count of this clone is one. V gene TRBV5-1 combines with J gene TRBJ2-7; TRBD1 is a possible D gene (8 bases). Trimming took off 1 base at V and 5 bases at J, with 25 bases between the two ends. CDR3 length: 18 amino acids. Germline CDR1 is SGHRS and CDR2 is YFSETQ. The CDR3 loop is CASSLWRLAGTGIDEQYF. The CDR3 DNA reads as TGCGCCAGCAGCTTGTGGAGACTAGCCGGGACAGGAATTGACGAGCAGTACTTC. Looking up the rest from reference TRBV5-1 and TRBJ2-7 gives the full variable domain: KAGVTQTPRYLIKTRGQQVTLSCSPISGHRSVSWYQQTPGQGLQFLFEYFSETQRNKGNFPGRFSGRQFSNSRSEMNVSTLELGDSALYLCASSLWRLAGTGIDEQYFGPGTRLTVT.

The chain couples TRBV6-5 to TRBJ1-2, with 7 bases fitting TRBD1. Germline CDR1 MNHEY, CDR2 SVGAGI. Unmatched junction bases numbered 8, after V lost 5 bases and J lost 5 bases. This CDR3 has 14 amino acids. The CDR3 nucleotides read TGTGCCAGCAGTAAGACAGGGATCTGGTATGGCTACACCTTC. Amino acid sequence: CASSKTGIWYGYTF.

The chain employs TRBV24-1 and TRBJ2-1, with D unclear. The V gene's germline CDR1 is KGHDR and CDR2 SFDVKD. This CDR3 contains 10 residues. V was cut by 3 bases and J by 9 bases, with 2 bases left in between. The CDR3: CATSDREQFF. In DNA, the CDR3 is TGTGCCACCAGTGATCGTGAGCAGTTCTTC.

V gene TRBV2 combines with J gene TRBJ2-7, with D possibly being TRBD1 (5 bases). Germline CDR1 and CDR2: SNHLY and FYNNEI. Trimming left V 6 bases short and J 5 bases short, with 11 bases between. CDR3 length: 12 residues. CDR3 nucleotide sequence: TGTGCCAGCAGGATCCAGGGAAACGAGCAGTACTTC. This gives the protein CASRIQGNEQYF.

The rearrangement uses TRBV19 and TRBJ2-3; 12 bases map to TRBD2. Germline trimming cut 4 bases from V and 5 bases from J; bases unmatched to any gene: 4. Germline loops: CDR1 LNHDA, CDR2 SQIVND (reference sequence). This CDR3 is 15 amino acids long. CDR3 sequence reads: CASSTSGGAGDTQYF. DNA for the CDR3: TGTGCCAGTAGTACTAGCGGGGGGGCGGGAGATACGCAGTATTTT.

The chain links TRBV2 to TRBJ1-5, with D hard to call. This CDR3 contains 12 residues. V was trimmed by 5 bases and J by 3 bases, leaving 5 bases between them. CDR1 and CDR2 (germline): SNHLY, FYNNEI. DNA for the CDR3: TGTGCCAGCAGTCCAGACAATCAGCCCCAGCATTTT. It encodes CASSPDNQPQHF.

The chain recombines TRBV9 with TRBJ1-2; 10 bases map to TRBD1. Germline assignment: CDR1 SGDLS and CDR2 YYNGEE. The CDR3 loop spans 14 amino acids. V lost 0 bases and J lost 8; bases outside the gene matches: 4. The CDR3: CASSVGQGARGYTF. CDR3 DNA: TGTGCCAGCAGCGTAGGACAGGGGGCGCGAGGCTACACCTTC.

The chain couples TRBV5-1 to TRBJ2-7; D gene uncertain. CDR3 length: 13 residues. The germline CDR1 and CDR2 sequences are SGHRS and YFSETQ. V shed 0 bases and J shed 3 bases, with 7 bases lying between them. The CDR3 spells CASSLDINYEQYF. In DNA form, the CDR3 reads TGCGCCAGCAGCTTGGACATTAACTACGAGCAGTACTTC.

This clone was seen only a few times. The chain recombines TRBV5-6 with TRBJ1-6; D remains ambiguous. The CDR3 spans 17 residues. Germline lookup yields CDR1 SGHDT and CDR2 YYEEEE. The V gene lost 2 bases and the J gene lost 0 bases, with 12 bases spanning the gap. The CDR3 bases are TGTGCCAGCAGCTTTGGAGGAATTAGCTCCTATAATTCACCCCTCCACTTT. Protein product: CASSFGGISSYNSPLHF.

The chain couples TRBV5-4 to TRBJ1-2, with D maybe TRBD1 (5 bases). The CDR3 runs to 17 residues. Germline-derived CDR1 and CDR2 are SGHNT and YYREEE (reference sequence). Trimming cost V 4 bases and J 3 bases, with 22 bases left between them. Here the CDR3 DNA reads TGTGCCAGCAGCCCGGAGGCGGGGGGTCTCGGTTACTATGGCTACACCTTC. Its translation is CASSPEAGGLGYYGYTF. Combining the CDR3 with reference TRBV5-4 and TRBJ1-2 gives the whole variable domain ETGVTQSPTHLIKTRGQQVTLRCSSQSGHNTVSWYQQALGQGPQFIFQYYREEENGRGNFPPRFSGLQFPNYSSELNVNALELDDSALYLCASSPEAGGLGYYGYTFGSGTRLTVV.

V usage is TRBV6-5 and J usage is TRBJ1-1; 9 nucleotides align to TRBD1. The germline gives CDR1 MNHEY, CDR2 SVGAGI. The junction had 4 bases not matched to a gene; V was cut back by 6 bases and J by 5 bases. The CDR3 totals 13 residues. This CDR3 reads CASSGQGKTEAFF. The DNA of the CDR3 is TGTGCCAGCAGCGGACAGGGGAAAACTGAAGCTTTCTTT.

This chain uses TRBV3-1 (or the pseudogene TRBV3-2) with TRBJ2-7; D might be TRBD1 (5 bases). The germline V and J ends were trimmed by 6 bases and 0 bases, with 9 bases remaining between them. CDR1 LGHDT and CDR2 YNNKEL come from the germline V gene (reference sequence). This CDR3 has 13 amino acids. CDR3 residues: CASRQGSSYEQYF. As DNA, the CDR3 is TGTGCCAGCAGGCAGGGCAGCTCCTACGAGCAGTACTTC.

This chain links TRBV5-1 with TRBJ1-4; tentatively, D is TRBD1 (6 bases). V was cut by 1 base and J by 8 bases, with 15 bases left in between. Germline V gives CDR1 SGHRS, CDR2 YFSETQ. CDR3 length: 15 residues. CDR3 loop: CASSLKGTPGEKLFF. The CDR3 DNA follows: TGCGCCAGCAGCTTGAAGGGGACACCGGGGGAAAAACTGTTTTTT.

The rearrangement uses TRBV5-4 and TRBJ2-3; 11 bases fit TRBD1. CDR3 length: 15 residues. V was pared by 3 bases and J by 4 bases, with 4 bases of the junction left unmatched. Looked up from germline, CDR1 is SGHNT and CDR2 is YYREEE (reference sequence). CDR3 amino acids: CASSYGTGGADTQYF. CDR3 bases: TGTGCCAGCAGCTACGGGACAGGGGGAGCAGATACGCAGTATTTT. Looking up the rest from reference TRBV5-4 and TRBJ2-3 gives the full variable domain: ETGVTQSPTHLIKTRGQQVTLRCSSQSGHNTVSWYQQALGQGPQFIFQYYREEENGRGNFPPRFSGLQFPNYSSELNVNALELDDSALYLCASSYGTGGADTQYFGPGTRLTVL.

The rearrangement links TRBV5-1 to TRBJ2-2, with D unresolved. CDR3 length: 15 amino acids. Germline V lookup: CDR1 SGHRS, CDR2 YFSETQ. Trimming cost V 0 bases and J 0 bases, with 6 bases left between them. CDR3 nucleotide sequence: TGCGCCAGCAGCTTGGCCCAGTCGAACACCGGGGAGCTGTTTTTT. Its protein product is CASSLAQSNTGELFF.